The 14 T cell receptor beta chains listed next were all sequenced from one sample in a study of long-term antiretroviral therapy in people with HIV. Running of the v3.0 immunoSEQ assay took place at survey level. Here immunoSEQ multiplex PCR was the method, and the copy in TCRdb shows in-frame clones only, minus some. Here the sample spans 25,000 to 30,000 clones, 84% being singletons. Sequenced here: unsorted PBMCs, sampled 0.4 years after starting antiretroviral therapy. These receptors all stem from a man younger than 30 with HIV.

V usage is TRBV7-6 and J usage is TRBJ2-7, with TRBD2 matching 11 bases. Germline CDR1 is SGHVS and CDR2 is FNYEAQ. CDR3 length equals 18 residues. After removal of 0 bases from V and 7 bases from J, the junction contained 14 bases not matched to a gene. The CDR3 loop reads CASSLASPLTSGASEQYF. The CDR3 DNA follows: TGTGCCAGCAGCTTAGCCAGCCCCTTGACTAGCGGGGCGAGTGAGCAGTACTTC.

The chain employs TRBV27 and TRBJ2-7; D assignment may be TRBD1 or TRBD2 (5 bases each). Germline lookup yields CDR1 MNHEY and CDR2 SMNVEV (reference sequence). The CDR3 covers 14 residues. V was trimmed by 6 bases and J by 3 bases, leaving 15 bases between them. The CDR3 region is CASRAGTTLYEQYF. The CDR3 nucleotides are TGTGCCAGCAGAGCCGGGACCACCCTCTACGAGCAGTACTTC.

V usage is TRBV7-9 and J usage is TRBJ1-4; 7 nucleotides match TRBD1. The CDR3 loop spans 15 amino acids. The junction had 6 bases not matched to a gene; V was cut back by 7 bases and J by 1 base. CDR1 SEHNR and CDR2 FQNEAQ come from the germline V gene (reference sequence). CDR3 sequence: CASTLGDRTNEKLFF. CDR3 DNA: TGTGCCAGCACCTTGGGGGACAGAACTAATGAAAAACTGTTTTTT.

CDR3 sequence: CASSDRLGTEAFF. The CDR3 DNA reads TGTGCCTCATCGGACAGGCTGGGCACTGAAGCTTTCTTT. The chain carries TRBV6-4 and TRBJ1-1; 7 bases line up with TRBD1. The germline V gene has CDR1 MRHNA and CDR2 SNTAGT. CDR3 length: 13 amino acids. V dropped 11 bases and J dropped 4; count of bases not matched to a gene: 10.

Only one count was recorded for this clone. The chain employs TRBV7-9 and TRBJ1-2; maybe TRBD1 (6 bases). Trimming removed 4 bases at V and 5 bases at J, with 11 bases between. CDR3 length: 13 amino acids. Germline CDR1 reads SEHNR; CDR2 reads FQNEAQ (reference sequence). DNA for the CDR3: TGTGCCAGCAGCTCCACGGACAGTTATGGCTACACCTTC. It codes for CASSSTDSYGYTF.

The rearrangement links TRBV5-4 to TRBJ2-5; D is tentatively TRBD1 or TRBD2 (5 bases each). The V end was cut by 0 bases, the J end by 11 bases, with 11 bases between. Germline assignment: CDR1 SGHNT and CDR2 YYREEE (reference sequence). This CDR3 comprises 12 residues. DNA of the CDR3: TGTGCCAGCAGCTTGGTTGGGGGAGAGCAGTACTTC. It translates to CASSLVGGEQYF.

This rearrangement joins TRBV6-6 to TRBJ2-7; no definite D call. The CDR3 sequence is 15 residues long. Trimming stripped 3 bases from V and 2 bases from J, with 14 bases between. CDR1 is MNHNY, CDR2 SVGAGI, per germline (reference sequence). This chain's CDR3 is CASSYSPTDPYEQYF. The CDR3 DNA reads TGTGCCAGCAGTTATTCCCCTACTGACCCCTACGAGCAGTACTTC.

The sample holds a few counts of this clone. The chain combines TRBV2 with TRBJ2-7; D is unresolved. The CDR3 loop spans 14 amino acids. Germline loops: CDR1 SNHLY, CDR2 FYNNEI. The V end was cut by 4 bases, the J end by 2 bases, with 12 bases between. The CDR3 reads CASSVGRGAYEQYF. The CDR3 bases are TGTGCCAGCAGTGTAGGGCGAGGCGCCTACGAGCAGTACTTC.

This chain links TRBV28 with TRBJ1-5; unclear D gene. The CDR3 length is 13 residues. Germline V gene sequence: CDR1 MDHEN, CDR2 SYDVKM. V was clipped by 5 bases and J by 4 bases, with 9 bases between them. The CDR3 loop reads CASSPSPNQPQHF. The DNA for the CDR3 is TGTGCCAGCAGTCCGTCTCCTAATCAGCCCCAGCATTTT.

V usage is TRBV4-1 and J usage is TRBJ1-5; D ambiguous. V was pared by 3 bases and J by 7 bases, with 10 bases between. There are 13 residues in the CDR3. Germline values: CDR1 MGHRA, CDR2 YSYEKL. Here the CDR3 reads CASSQTSGQPQHF. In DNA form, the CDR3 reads TGCGCCAGCAGCCAGACCTCAGGACAGCCCCAGCATTTT.

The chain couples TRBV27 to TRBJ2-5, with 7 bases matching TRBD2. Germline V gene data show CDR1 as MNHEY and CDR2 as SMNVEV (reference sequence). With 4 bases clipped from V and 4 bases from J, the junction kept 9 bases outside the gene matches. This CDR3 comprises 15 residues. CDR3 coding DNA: TGTGCCAGCAGTTCCTCGTGGCGGGGGACAGAGACCCAGTACTTC. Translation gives CASSSSWRGTETQYF.

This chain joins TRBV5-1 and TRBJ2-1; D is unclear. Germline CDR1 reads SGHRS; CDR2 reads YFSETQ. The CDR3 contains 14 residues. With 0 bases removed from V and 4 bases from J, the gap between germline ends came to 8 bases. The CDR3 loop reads CASSLEGPYNEQFF. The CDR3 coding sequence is TGCGCCAGCAGCTTGGAGGGCCCGTACAATGAGCAGTTCTTC.

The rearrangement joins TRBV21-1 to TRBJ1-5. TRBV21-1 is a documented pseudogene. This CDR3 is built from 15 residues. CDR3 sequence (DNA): TGTGCCAGCAGCAAGCCCCGGGAGGTATATCAGCCCCAGCATTTT. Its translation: CASSKPREVYQPQHF.

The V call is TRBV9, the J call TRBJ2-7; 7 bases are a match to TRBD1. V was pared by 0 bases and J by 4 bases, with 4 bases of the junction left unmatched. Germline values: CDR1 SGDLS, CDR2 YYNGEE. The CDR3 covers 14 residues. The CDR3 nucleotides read TGTGCCAGCAGCGTAGGGGTCAGGGGGTACGAGCAGTACTTC. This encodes CASSVGVRGYEQYF.